This T cell receptor beta chain stems from a study of graft-versus-host responses after intestinal transplantation. Study details: Grafts were multivisceral, liver-intestinal, or isolated intestinal. Every one of the recipients received anti-thymocyte globulin induction and afterwards took tacrolimus and steroids for around 3 years.

Study findings and constraints: Graft-donor T cell macrochimerism coincided with high graft-versus-host to host-versus-graft clonal ratios in allografts. GvH clones turned up in recipient marrow; some had shown up first in ileum or blood.

The assay was immunoSEQ multiplex PCR, and TCRdb's table has in-frame clones only and misses some. The sample has about 85,000 clones, approximately 89% seen once. Trimming took off 4 bases at V and 2 bases at J, with 5 bases between the two ends. Looked up from germline, CDR1 is LNHDA and CDR2 is SQIVND (reference sequence). This CDR3 is 12 amino acids long. This clone appeared once. Its cognate antigen is unknown. The sequencing here drew on unstimulated CD8+ T cells sorted from spleen or lymph node cells, taken before transplant. This chain uses TRBV19 with TRBJ1-1; unclear D gene. This clonotype was sampled from a human donor who was the organ donor for an intestinal transplant. In DNA, the CDR3 is TGTGCCAGTAGTACCCTCAACACTGAAGCTTTCTTT. Protein product: CASSTLNTEAFF.